The 3 T cell receptor beta chains reported below all come from one sample, sequenced in a study of graft-versus-host responses after intestinal transplantation. The repertoire was sequenced with immunoSEQ multiplex PCR; TCRdb's copy has only in-frame clones and lacks some. The table shows tens of thousands of clones, with roughly 91% occurring only once. For these TCRs, the target antigens are not known. Material: unstimulated CD4+ T cells sorted from spleen or lymph node cells, obtained before intestinal transplant. The receptors stem from a human donor who received an intestinal transplant.

The V gene is TRBV28, the J gene TRBJ2-3, with D possibly TRBD2 on 6 matching bases. Trimming left V 3 bases short and J 6 bases short, with 19 bases between. The CDR3 runs 16 residues. The V gene's germline CDR1 is MDHEN and CDR2 SYDVKM. This CDR3 reads CASSFPHGLAEDTQYF. The CDR3 nucleotides read TGTGCCAGCAGTTTTCCCCACGGGTTAGCGGAGGATACGCAGTATTTT. The full variable domain, with the rest looked up from reference TRBV28 and TRBJ2-3, is DVKVTQSSRYLVKRTGEKVFLECVQDMDHENMFWYRQDPGLGLRLIYFSYDVKMKEKGDIPEGYSVSREKKERFSLILESASTNQTSMYLCASSFPHGLAEDTQYFGPGTRLTVL.

The V gene is TRBV6-1, the J gene TRBJ2-5; tentative D call: TRBD2 (6 bases). With 2 bases removed from V and 1 base from J, the gap between germline ends came to 14 bases. Per the germline V gene, CDR1 is MNHNS and CDR2 is SASEGT. CDR3 size: 16 residues. In DNA, the CDR3 is TGTGCCAGCAGTGAACCCTACCGGGACTCCCAAGAGACCCAGTACTTC. Amino acids: CASSEPYRDSQETQYF.

The J gene is TRBJ2-7, the V gene TRBV5-6; TRBD2 is a possible D gene (6 bases). The CDR3 is made up of 14 amino acids. V lost 2 bases, J lost 2 bases, and 11 bases lay in between. Germline V gives CDR1 SGHDT, CDR2 YYEEEE. Written as DNA, the CDR3 is TGTGCCAGCAGCTTAAGTAGGACTACCTACGAGCAGTACTTC. Encoded protein: CASSLSRTTYEQYF.